The clone carrying this T cell receptor beta chain has just one count. The data stem from a study of blood T cell repertoires in COVID-19. Study details: Both acute and convalescent COVID-19 samples were obtained from the United States, Italy and Spain. Sample material is recorded as cDNA or gDNA derived from T cells, B-cell-depleted T cells, or PBMCs.

Per the original methods: Researchers report that nucleated cell counts were estimated from reference gene primer amplification. Only in-frame clones appear in the TCRdb table, and some are missing; sequencing was by immunoSEQ multiplex PCR. V, J and clone size derive from that table, while D and trimming were established from the DNA sequence. This table has more than 65,000 clones, roughly 80% appearing once. CDR3 size: 15 residues. V was pared by 1 base and J by 2 bases, with 13 bases between. Germline V gene sequence: CDR1 SGHRS, CDR2 YFSETQ. Sequencing used peripheral blood. The source of this sequence is a woman at least 80 years old with acute or convalescent COVID-19. The V call is TRBV5-1, the J call TRBJ2-7, with unresolved D. CDR3 DNA sequence: TGCGCCAGCAGCTTGAATCCGGGTTCTACCTACGAGCAGTACTTC. The encoded protein is CASSLNPGSTYEQYF.